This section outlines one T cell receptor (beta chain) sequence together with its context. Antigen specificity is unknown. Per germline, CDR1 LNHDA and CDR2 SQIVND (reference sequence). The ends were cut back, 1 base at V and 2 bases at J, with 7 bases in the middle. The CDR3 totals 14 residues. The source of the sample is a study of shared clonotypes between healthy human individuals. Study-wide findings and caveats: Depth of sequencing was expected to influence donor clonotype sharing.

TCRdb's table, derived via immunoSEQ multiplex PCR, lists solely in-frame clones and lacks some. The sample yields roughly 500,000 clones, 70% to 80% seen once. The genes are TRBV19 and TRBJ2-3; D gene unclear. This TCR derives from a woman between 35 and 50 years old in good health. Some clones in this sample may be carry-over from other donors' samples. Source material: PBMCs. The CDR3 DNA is TGTGCCAGTAGTATAGCACTAAACACAGATACGCAGTATTTT. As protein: CASSIALNTDTQYF.